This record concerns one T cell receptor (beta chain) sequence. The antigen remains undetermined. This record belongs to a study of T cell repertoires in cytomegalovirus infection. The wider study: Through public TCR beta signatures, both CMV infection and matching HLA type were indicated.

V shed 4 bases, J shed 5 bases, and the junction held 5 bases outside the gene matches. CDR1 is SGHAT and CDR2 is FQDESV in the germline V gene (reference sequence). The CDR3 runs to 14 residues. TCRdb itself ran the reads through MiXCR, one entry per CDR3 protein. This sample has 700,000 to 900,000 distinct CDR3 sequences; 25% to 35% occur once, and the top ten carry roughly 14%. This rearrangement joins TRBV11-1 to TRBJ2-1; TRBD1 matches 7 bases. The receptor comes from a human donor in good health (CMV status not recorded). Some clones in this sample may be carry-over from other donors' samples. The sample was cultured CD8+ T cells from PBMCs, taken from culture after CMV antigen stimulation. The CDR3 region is CASSYRGNNNEQFF. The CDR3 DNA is TGTGCCAGCAGCTACAGGGGAAACAACAATGAGCAGTTCTTC.